Shown below are 2 T cell receptor beta chains from a single sample sequenced in a study of early T cells in non-severe SARS-CoV-2 infection. TCRdb processed the 5' RACE reads anew with MiXCR; each CDR3 protein has one entry. The sample carries approximately 73,000 distinct CDR3 sequences, about 11% recorded once. Sample: whole blood. The receptor source for this set is an adult who was a healthcare worker with PCR-confirmed SARS-CoV-2 infection or an uninfected control (not recorded which).

At least ten counts were recorded for this clonotype. The gene calls are TRBV5-1 and TRBJ2-1; 7 bases are shared with TRBD1. V gave up 1 base and J gave up 0 bases; unmatched junction bases: 7. The CDR3 is 17 residues long. Germline V gene lookup returns CDR1 SGHRS and CDR2 YFSETQ. The CDR3 coding sequence is TGCGCCAGCAGCTTGCAAGGGGGCTTTAGCTCCTACAATGAGCAGTTCTTC. Its translation is CASSLQGGFSSYNEQFF. The whole variable domain, remainder taken from reference TRBV5-1 and TRBJ2-1, is KAGVTQTPRYLIKTRGQQVTLSCSPISGHRSVSWYQQTPGQGLQFLFEYFSETQRNKGNFPGRFSGRQFSNSRSEMNVSTLELGDSALYLCASSLQGGFSSYNEQFFGPGTRLTVL.

V gene TRBV4-1 combines with J gene TRBJ1-1; D gene ambiguous. CDR1 and CDR2 (germline): MGHRA, YSYEKL. The length of the CDR3 is 14 residues. V was trimmed by 3 bases and J by 3 bases, leaving 11 bases between them. The CDR3 protein is CASSQRNSYTEAFF. CDR3 DNA sequence: TGCGCCAGCAGCCAGAGGAACAGTTACACTGAAGCTTTCTTT.